One and the same sample provided the 24 T cell receptor beta chains below, sequenced in a study of blood T cell repertoires in COVID-19. Method: immunoSEQ multiplex PCR; TCRdb's copy keeps in-frame clones and lacks some. The sample lists 190,000 or so clones, about 87% occurring once. Material: PBMCs or T cells enriched from blood (not recorded which). These receptors were collected from a young man who had recovered from COVID-19.

This chain links TRBV5-4 with TRBJ2-1; 11 positions agree with TRBD2. The length of the CDR3 is 16 residues. Losses at the gene ends were 0 bases for V and 9 bases for J; bases not matched to a gene: 8. Germline CDR1 reads SGHNT; CDR2 reads YYREEE (reference sequence). The CDR3 is CASSLVSGGAVGEQFF. Here the CDR3 DNA reads TGTGCCAGCAGCTTGGTTAGCGGGGGGGCCGTAGGTGAGCAGTTCTTC.

The chain links TRBV7-9 to TRBJ2-7; no definite D call. There are 15 residues in the CDR3. The V gene's germline CDR1 is SEHNR and CDR2 FQNEAQ (reference sequence). Trimming took 5 bases from V and 2 from J, leaving 16 bases between them. The CDR3 region is CASSPQRPLAYEQYF. CDR3 sequence (DNA): TGTGCCAGCAGCCCCCAGAGGCCCCTTGCCTACGAGCAGTACTTC. Using reference TRBV7-9 and TRBJ2-7 for the parts outside the CDR3, the full variable domain is DTGVSQNPRHKITKRGQNVTFRCDPISEHNRLYWYRQTLGQGPEFLTYFQNEAQLEKSRLLSDRFSAERPKGSFSTLEIQRTEQGDSAMYLCASSPQRPLAYEQYFGPGTRLTVT.

The chain has TRBV12-3 or TRBV12-4 and TRBJ2-3; D is ambiguous. This CDR3 comprises 13 residues. V lost 6 bases, J lost 4 bases, and 11 bases lay in between. The CDR3 spells CASSPPMSDTQYF. The CDR3 nucleotides read TGTGCCAGCAGCCCCCCAATGTCAGATACGCAGTATTTT.

There are a few counts of this clone. The chain recombines TRBV7-9 with TRBJ1-4; D is unresolved. V gave up 2 bases and J gave up 2 bases, with 6 bases separating them. This CDR3 is 14 amino acids long. Germline V gives CDR1 SEHNR, CDR2 FQNEAQ (reference sequence). The chain's CDR3 is CASSLRGTNEKLFF. In nucleotides, the CDR3 is TGTGCCAGCAGCTTACGGGGTACTAATGAAAAACTGTTTTTT.

The chain uses TRBV6-2 or TRBV6-3 and TRBJ2-1; possible D gene TRBD2, 5 bases. Germline V lookup: CDR1 MNHEY, CDR2 SVGEGT. The CDR3 consists of 19 residues. V was clipped by 0 bases and J by 7 bases, with 25 bases between them. In DNA, the CDR3 is TGTGCCAGCAGTTACTCATTCGGACCGGGAAATAGGGCTAGTAATGAGCAGTTCTTC. This codes for CASSYSFGPGNRASNEQFF.

The chain employs TRBV13 and TRBJ1-4, with a weak D call TRBD1 (5 bases). The CDR3 covers 14 residues. Germline-derived CDR1 and CDR2 are PRHDT and FYEKMQ (reference sequence). Trimming took off 2 bases at V and 3 bases at J, with 7 bases between the two ends. As DNA, the CDR3 is TGTGCCAGCAGCTTATCAGGGCCTAATGAAAAACTGTTTTTT. It is translated as CASSLSGPNEKLFF.

The chain uses TRBV28 and TRBJ1-4; D is uncertain. Deletions cut 8 bases from V and 1 base from J, with 14 bases between. The CDR3 contains 15 residues. Germline V gives CDR1 MDHEN, CDR2 SYDVKM. CDR3 amino acids: CASLPGDRTNEKLFF. For the CDR3, the DNA is TGTGCCAGCCTCCCGGGAGACCGAACTAATGAAAAACTGTTTTTT.

The gene calls are TRBV29-1 and TRBJ1-1; D is undetermined. V lost 7 bases and J lost 3, with 15 bases in between. The CDR3 runs 13 residues. Germline V gene lookup returns CDR1 SQVTM and CDR2 ANQGSEA. CDR3 loop: CSAAHLADTEAFF. Written as DNA, the CDR3 is TGCAGCGCGGCACACTTAGCGGACACTGAAGCTTTCTTT.

The chain combines TRBV19 with TRBJ1-5, with 10 positions matching TRBD1. Germline loops: CDR1 LNHDA, CDR2 SQIVND (reference sequence). This CDR3 comprises 16 residues. V lost 6 bases, J lost 2 bases, and 7 bases stayed unmatched. The CDR3 spells CASRNRDRGGNQPQHF. DNA for the CDR3: TGTGCCAGTAGAAACCGGGACAGGGGAGGCAATCAGCCCCAGCATTTT.

In this sample, this clone turned up once. This sample includes further DNA sequences coding for the same CDR3. The chain is built from TRBV10-3 and TRBJ2-3; TRBD2 might be the D (7 bases). The CDR3 extends over 14 amino acids. Germline loops: CDR1 ENHRY, CDR2 SYGVKD. Trimming removed 8 bases from V and 0 bases from J, with 12 bases in between. CDR3 in amino acids: CAIGGGGSTDTQYF. Written as DNA, the CDR3 is TGTGCCATCGGCGGCGGGGGCAGCACAGATACGCAGTATTTT.

V is TRBV6-2 or TRBV6-3 and J is TRBJ2-7; 13 bases are shared with TRBD2. Trimming cost V 0 bases and J 2 bases; bases outside gene matches: 4. The CDR3 contains 17 residues. CDR1 is MNHEY and CDR2 is SVGEGT in the germline V gene. This chain's CDR3 is CASSYSGLAGTPYEQYF. CDR3 nucleotides: TGTGCCAGCAGTTACTCGGGACTAGCGGGAACCCCCTACGAGCAGTACTTC.

The chain has TRBV5-1 and TRBJ2-4, with D perhaps TRBD1 (6 bases). The CDR3 spans 13 residues. Germline V gene lookup returns CDR1 SGHRS and CDR2 YFSETQ. V was clipped by 0 bases and J by 8 bases, with 9 bases between them. DNA of the CDR3: TGCGCCAGCAGCTTGGGACAGGTAGACATTCAGTACTTC. Its protein is CASSLGQVDIQYF.

In its sample, this clone was seen a few times. V gene TRBV6-6 combines with J gene TRBJ2-5; D perhaps matches TRBD2 (6 bases). V was pared by 5 bases and J by 1 base, with 17 bases between. The CDR3 runs 16 residues. Germline loops: CDR1 MNHNY, CDR2 SVGAGI (reference sequence). The CDR3: CASSPSPRRGQETQYF. CDR3 sequence (DNA): TGTGCCAGCAGTCCCTCCCCTCGGCGGGGCCAAGAGACCCAGTACTTC.

The V gene is TRBV18, the J gene TRBJ1-3; 8 positions match TRBD1. The CDR3 covers 18 residues. Germline V gene data show CDR1 as KGHSH and CDR2 as LQKENI. J lost 3 bases, V lost 0 bases, and 10 bases had no gene match. For the CDR3, the DNA is TGTGCCAGCTCACCACCGTCCCCAGGGGGCGCGAATGGAAACACCATATATTTT. Translated, it gives CASSPPSPGGANGNTIYF.

The CDR3 sequence is CASSPGQPNTEAFF. The CDR3 bases are TGCGCCAGCAGTCCGGGACAGCCAAACACTGAAGCTTTCTTT. The rearrangement links TRBV5-1 to TRBJ1-1, with TRBD1 identical over 7 bases. Germline lookup yields CDR1 SGHRS and CDR2 YFSETQ. The CDR3 covers 14 residues. V was clipped by 5 bases and J by 2 bases; unmatched bases: 6.

The V gene is TRBV10-3, the J gene TRBJ2-1; no firm D call. V was pared by 0 bases and J by 10 bases, with 7 bases between. This CDR3 comprises 12 residues. Germline CDR1 and CDR2: ENHRY and SYGVKD. In DNA, the CDR3 is TGTGCCATCAGTGAGTCGGGCTACGAGCAGTTCTTC. Protein sequence: CAISESGYEQFF.

The chain is built from TRBV15 and TRBJ1-1; D gene ambiguous. Trimming cost V 1 base and J 6 bases, with 18 bases left between them. The CDR3 extends over 16 amino acids. Germline V gene sequence: CDR1 LNHNV, CDR2 YYDKDF (reference sequence). In DNA form, the CDR3 reads TGTGCCACCAGCAGAGGGCTGGGTAGTACCGGGGCTGAAGCTTTCTTT. Translation gives CATSRGLGSTGAEAFF.

This sequence joins TRBV19 and TRBJ2-7; D unresolved. The germline V gene has CDR1 LNHDA and CDR2 SQIVND (reference sequence). With 4 bases removed from V and 2 bases from J, the gap between germline ends came to 9 bases. The CDR3 contains 13 residues. The CDR3 reads CASSTPTPYEQYF. CDR3 bases: TGTGCCAGTAGTACCCCTACTCCCTACGAGCAGTACTTC. The whole variable domain, filled in from reference TRBV19 and TRBJ2-7, reads DGGITQSPKYLFRKEGQNVTLSCEQNLNHDAMYWYRQDPGQGLRLIYYSQIVNDFQKGDIAEGYSVSREKKESFPLTVTSAQKNPTAFYLCASSTPTPYEQYFGPGTRLTVT.

This chain links TRBV13 with TRBJ2-7, with 10 bases identical to TRBD1. The CDR3 totals 16 residues. V shed 6 bases, J shed 0 bases, and the junction held 8 bases outside the gene matches. The germline gives CDR1 PRHDT, CDR2 FYEKMQ (reference sequence). In DNA, the CDR3 is TGTGCCAGCAGACATGGGGGACAGGGGATCTCCTACGAGCAGTACTTC. Protein: CASRHGGQGISYEQYF.

The genes are TRBV29-1 and TRBJ1-1; no firm D call. CDR3 length: 14 residues. Germline V CDR1 and CDR2: SQVTM, ANQGSEA. Trimming removed 6 bases from V and 3 bases from J, with 17 bases in between. The CDR3 DNA is TGCAGCGTGTCCGAGGGAGCTTTGGACACTGAAGCTTTCTTT. Its protein product is CSVSEGALDTEAFF.

The CDR3 DNA reads TGCGCCAGCAGCTTGGGTGGGACAGGCTCCTACGAGCAGTACTTC. The encoded protein is CASSLGGTGSYEQYF. The rearrangement joins TRBV5-1 to TRBJ2-7; TRBD1 aligns across 8 bases. This CDR3 has 15 residues. The germline V gene has CDR1 SGHRS and CDR2 YFSETQ. Trimming removed 0 bases from V and 0 bases from J; junction bases left unmatched: 2.

This chain connects TRBV4-1 to TRBJ2-2; 9 nucleotides align to TRBD2. Germline lookup yields CDR1 MGHRA and CDR2 YSYEKL. This CDR3 has 18 residues. The V and J ends lost 5 bases and 1 base, in that order; junction bases with no gene match: 11. Written as DNA, the CDR3 is TGCGCCAGCAGCAAACTCATTAGCGGGAGATGGAACACCGGGGAGCTGTTTTTT. Translated, it gives CASSKLISGRWNTGELFF.

The chain combines TRBV9 with TRBJ1-2, with TRBD1 matching 8 bases. Germline CDR1 is SGDLS and CDR2 is YYNGEE. After removal of 4 bases from V and 4 bases from J, the junction contained 9 bases not matched to a gene. The length of the CDR3 is 15 residues. CDR3 amino acids: CASSLRTGPGYGYTF. CDR3 sequence (DNA): TGTGCCAGCAGCCTACGGACAGGGCCGGGCTATGGCTACACCTTC.

The CDR3 sequence is CASSIDIGTRTFYGYTF. In DNA, the CDR3 is TGTGCCAGTAGTATAGATATAGGGACAAGAACCTTCTATGGCTACACCTTC. The V gene is TRBV19, the J gene TRBJ1-2; tentative D call: TRBD1 (6 bases). The CDR3 loop spans 17 amino acids. Germline V gene sequence: CDR1 LNHDA, CDR2 SQIVND (reference sequence). With 0 bases removed from V and 4 bases from J, the gap between germline ends came to 18 bases.